This note documents a single TCR beta chain sequence. The antigen is undetermined. Each TCR beta cDNA library carried unique molecular identifiers. Researchers reported approximately 480,000 cDNA molecules coming from approximately 0.91 to 9.4 million T cells. TCRdb reanalysed the PCR reads using MiXCR and keeps one entry per CDR3 protein. This sample carries approximately 440,000 distinct CDR3 sequences, under 55% of them seen once, and the ten largest clones take 9.5% to 13%. This specimen belongs to a study of post-analysis software for immune sequencing data. Background on the study: Multiple sclerosis in the patients followed relapsing-remitting, secondary progressive and progressive-relapsing courses.

V shed 5 bases and J 0 bases; nucleotides not matched to a gene: 2. CDR1 and CDR2 (germline): DFQATT, SNEGSKA (reference sequence). The CDR3 loop spans 14 amino acids. Findings of the study overall: Strong co-clustering by F measure linked samples that shared a preparation batch. Controls' normalized Chao1 diversity significantly exceeded that of multiple sclerosis patients. Controls showed lower frequencies than patients for roughly five TRBV segments, and TRBV5-6, TRBV5-1 and TRBV20-1 were among these.

The sample was blood. The rearrangement joins TRBV20-1 to TRBJ2-1; 9 bases are a match to TRBD2. This TCR derives from a girl under 18 with multiple sclerosis. CDR3 nucleotides: TGCAGTGCTTCGACTAGCGGCTCCTACAATGAGCAGTTCTTC. Amino acids: CSASTSGSYNEQFF.